Each of the 14 T cell receptor beta chains below was sequenced from the same sample in a study of OX40 agonist ivuxolimab in advanced cancers. Libraries were prepared by immunoSEQ multiplex PCR; TCRdb keeps only in-frame clonotypes and omits some of them. The table shows tens of thousands of clones, with approximately 91% occurring only once. The sequencing used CD4+ or CD8+ T cells sorted from blood, collected in a trial of the OX40 agonist ivuxolimab. Every receptor here comes from an adult with an advanced solid tumor such as melanoma, head and neck, liver or kidney cancer.

V and J are TRBV14 and TRBJ2-7; D tentatively reads TRBD1 or TRBD2 (6 bases each). The CDR3 runs to 15 residues. Trimming took 4 bases from V and 6 from J, leaving 19 bases between them. The V gene's germline CDR1 is SGHDN and CDR2 FVKESK. CDR3 protein: CASSRLGGPLSEQYF. DNA of the CDR3: TGTGCCAGCAGCCGCCTAGGGGGGCCCCTAAGCGAGCAGTACTTC.

V is TRBV11-2 and J is TRBJ1-1; D ambiguous. CDR3 size: 13 residues. Germline V CDR1 and CDR2: SGHAT, FQNNGV. Trimming shortened V by 4 bases and J by 1 base, and 7 bases separated the two germline ends. For the CDR3, the DNA is TGTGCCAGCAGCTCGGTAAGGAACACTGAAGCTTTCTTT. Encoded protein: CASSSVRNTEAFF.

The gene calls are TRBV19 and TRBJ2-1; D perhaps matches TRBD1 (5 bases). Trimming removed 1 base from V and 7 bases from J, with 14 bases in between. The CDR3 has 15 amino acids. The germline V gene has CDR1 LNHDA and CDR2 SQIVND (reference sequence). The CDR3 DNA is TGTGCCAGTAGTATAGTTAGGGGTCCAAGAAATGAGCAGTTCTTC. The encoded protein is CASSIVRGPRNEQFF.

V gene TRBV2 combines with J gene TRBJ1-5; 9 bases align to TRBD1. CDR3 size: 13 residues. The V and J ends lost 6 bases and 6 bases, in that order; junction bases with no gene match: 3. Germline V lookup: CDR1 SNHLY, CDR2 FYNNEI. CDR3 residues: CASSGQGSQPQHF. The CDR3 nucleotides read TGTGCCAGCAGCGGACAGGGGAGTCAGCCCCAGCATTTT.

The chain carries TRBV6-6 and TRBJ2-2, with D unclear. CDR3 size: 16 residues. Per germline, CDR1 MNHNY and CDR2 SVGAGI (reference sequence). The germline V and J ends were trimmed by 0 bases and 4 bases, with 12 bases remaining between them. CDR3 sequence: CASSYSTGRSTGELFF. The DNA for the CDR3 is TGTGCCAGCAGTTACTCCACTGGCAGATCCACCGGGGAGCTGTTTTTT.

The chain is built from TRBV18 and TRBJ1-1; 10 nucleotides agree with TRBD1. Trimming took 5 bases from V and 4 from J; bases not matched to a gene: 7. Germline V gene data show CDR1 as KGHSH and CDR2 as LQKENI. The CDR3 runs to 15 residues. CDR3 sequence: CASSIDDRGLTEAFF. Here the CDR3 DNA reads TGTGCCAGCTCAATCGACGACAGGGGGCTCACTGAAGCTTTCTTT. Complete variable domain (other parts from reference TRBV18 and TRBJ1-1): NAGVMQNPRHLVRRRGQEARLRCSPMKGHSHVYWYRQLPEEGLKFMVYLQKENIIDESGMPKERFSAEFPKEGPSILRIQQVVRGDSAAYFCASSIDDRGLTEAFFGQGTRLTVV.

As concerns this clone: The sample has other DNA sequences that encode this CDR3 too. The J gene is TRBJ2-7, the V gene TRBV6-5; TRBD1 agrees at 7 bases. In germline, CDR1 is MNHEY, CDR2 SVGAGI. J gave up 3 bases and V 0 bases, and 5 bases lay outside the gene matches. The CDR3 is made up of 15 amino acids. The DNA for the CDR3 is TGTGCCAGCAGTTACTCGGGAACAGGGGTCTACGAGCAGTACTTC. It translates to CASSYSGTGVYEQYF.

The chain couples TRBV5-1 to TRBJ1-5; D is undetermined. This CDR3 is built from 14 residues. Germline CDR1 SGHRS, CDR2 YFSETQ. V was shortened by 0 bases and J by 6 bases, with 10 bases between the two germline ends. The CDR3 reads CASSLGREGQPQHF. The CDR3 DNA is TGCGCCAGCAGCTTGGGCAGAGAGGGTCAGCCCCAGCATTTT.

This chain joins TRBV2 and TRBJ1-1; 8 bases align to TRBD1. Germline values: CDR1 SNHLY, CDR2 FYNNEI. CDR3 length equals 14 residues. J was trimmed by 10 bases and V by 4 bases; bases with no gene match: 11. CDR3 amino acids: CASSVLQGGSRAFF. The CDR3 nucleotides read TGTGCCAGCAGTGTTCTACAGGGGGGAAGTAGAGCTTTCTTT. The full variable domain, its missing parts supplied by reference TRBV2 and TRBJ1-1, is EPEVTQTPSHQVTQMGQEVILRCVPISNHLYFYWYRQILGQKVEFLVSFYNNEISEKSEIFDDQFSVERPDGSNFTLKIRSTKLEDSAMYFCASSVLQGGSRAFFGQGTRLTVV.

V is TRBV29-1 and J is TRBJ1-3; D remains ambiguous. V was pared by 0 bases and J by 2 bases, with 2 bases between. CDR1 is SQVTM, CDR2 ANQGSEA, per germline. The CDR3 runs 12 residues. The CDR3 is CSVEDTGNTIYF. Written as DNA, the CDR3 is TGCAGCGTTGAAGATACTGGAAACACCATATATTTT. The full variable domain, with the rest looked up from reference TRBV29-1 and TRBJ1-3, is SAVISQKPSRDICQRGTSLTIQCQVDSQVTMMFWYRQQPGQSLTLIATANQGSEATYESGFVIDKFPISRPNLTFSTLTVSNMSPEDSSIYLCSVEDTGNTIYFGEGSWLTVV.

The rearrangement links TRBV9 to TRBJ2-7; D is undetermined. The CDR3 has 14 amino acids. The V end was cut by 0 bases, the J end by 2 bases, with 9 bases between. CDR1 SGDLS and CDR2 YYNGEE come from the germline V gene. CDR3 DNA: TGTGCCAGCAGCGTAGATTACAGCCCCTACGAGCAGTACTTC. Protein product: CASSVDYSPYEQYF.

The chain employs TRBV11-2 and TRBJ2-4, with 10 bases that match TRBD2. Germline CDR1 SGHAT, CDR2 FQNNGV. This CDR3 has 17 amino acids. The junction had 6 bases not matched to a gene; V was cut back by 1 base and J by 3 bases. In DNA form, the CDR3 reads TGTGCCAGCAGCTTAGTGGATGTAGCGGGGGGCAAAAACATTCAGTACTTC. This translates into CASSLVDVAGGKNIQYF.

The V call is TRBV2, the J call TRBJ1-1; D is unclear. Deletions cut 5 bases from V and 7 bases from J, with 8 bases between. CDR3 length: 11 amino acids. CDR1 SNHLY and CDR2 FYNNEI come from the germline V gene. The CDR3 loop is CASSPGFEAFF. As DNA, the CDR3 is TGTGCCAGCAGTCCGGGATTTGAAGCTTTCTTT. The full variable domain, its missing parts supplied by reference TRBV2 and TRBJ1-1, is EPEVTQTPSHQVTQMGQEVILRCVPISNHLYFYWYRQILGQKVEFLVSFYNNEISEKSEIFDDQFSVERPDGSNFTLKIRSTKLEDSAMYFCASSPGFEAFFGQGTRLTVV.

The V call is TRBV5-4, the J call TRBJ2-3; D may match TRBD1 or TRBD2 (5 bases each). Germline V gives CDR1 SGHNT, CDR2 YYREEE (reference sequence). V lost 7 bases and J lost 2, with 11 bases in between. The CDR3 length is 13 residues. CDR3 DNA sequence: TGTGCCAGCGTGTCGGGGCTCACAGATACGCAGTATTTT. Amino acid sequence: CASVSGLTDTQYF.